A selection of T cell receptor beta chains follows, all from one sample in a study of blood T cell repertoires in COVID-19. TCRdb's copy holds only in-frame clones and misses some; the assay was immunoSEQ multiplex PCR. Of approximately 250,000 clones listed, approximately 86% are singletons. Sequencing used peripheral blood. Receptors originate from a man aged 35 to 55 with active or convalescent COVID-19. CDR3s include the opening cysteine and the closing phenylalanine or tryptophan. Fields, in order: J gene, D gene, clone size, V gene, CDR3 DNA, CDR3 protein. A D gene is named only where the DNA matches it firmly. Size tells how often a clone was seen (once, few, many) or the class of an expanded clone, and some rows leave it out.

TRBJ2-2 | - | - | TRBV5-5 | TGTGCCAGCAGCTTGGCCAAAAAAACGGGACACACTAACACCGGGGAGCTGTTTTTT | CASSLAKKTGHTNTGELFF
TRBJ1-1 | TRBD1 | - | TRBV28 | TGTGCCAGCAGTTCCCCCCCTTTCGGACAGGGTACGGGGGCTTTCTTT | CASSSPPFGQGTGAFF
TRBJ1-4 | - | - | TRBV6-6 | TGTGCCAGTGAGGACCCCAGGGGTGAAAAACTGTTTTTT | CASEDPRGEKLFF
TRBJ2-1 | TRBD1 | - | TRBV19 | TGTGCCAGCAACAGGGGGCTCTACAATGAGCAGTTCTTC | CASNRGLYNEQFF
TRBJ2-7 | TRBD2 | - | TRBV24-1 | TGTGCCACCAGTGATCCCGGGACTAGCGGGAGTCTCGACGAGCAGTACTTC | CATSDPGTSGSLDEQYF
TRBJ2-3 | TRBD2 | - | TRBV3-1/TRBV3-2 | TGTGCCAGCAGCCAAGGATCGACTAGCGGGGGCACAGATACGCAGTATTTT | CASSQGSTSGGTDTQYF
TRBJ2-1 | TRBD2 | - | TRBV5-1 | TGCGCCAGCAGAGAGACTAGCGGGGCCTACAATGAGCAGTTCTTC | CASRETSGAYNEQFF
TRBJ1-6 | - | - | TRBV6-5 | TGTGCCAGCAGTTACTCGACCGGGAACTTGAATTCACCCCTCCACTTT | CASSYSTGNLNSPLHF
TRBJ1-2 | - | - | TRBV7-8 | TGTGCCAGCAGCCCGACGGGACACCTAAACTATGGCTACACCTTC | CASSPTGHLNYGYTF
TRBJ1-5 | TRBD1 | - | TRBV11-2 | TGTGCCAGCAGCGGGACGACAGGGGGCAATCAGCCCCAGCATTTT | CASSGTTGGNQPQHF
TRBJ2-7 | TRBD2 | - | TRBV29-1 | TGCAGCGTTCTTAGCGGGACGTACGAGCAGTACTTC | CSVLSGTYEQYF
TRBJ1-2 | - | - | TRBV19 | TGTGCCAGTAGTATGGAGGCGCGCTATGGCTACACCTTC | CASSMEARYGYTF
TRBJ2-1 | - | - | TRBV5-1 | TGCGCCAGCAGCCCGTCCTATAGGCAGGTAGTTGAGCAGTTCTTC | CASSPSYRQVVEQFF
TRBJ1-3 | - | - | TRBV7-9 | TGTGCCAGCAGCTTAGAGGCACAGATAAATGGAAACACCATATATTTT | CASSLEAQINGNTIYF
TRBJ1-1 | TRBD1 | - | TRBV4-2 | TGTGCCAGCAGCCAAGAAAGGACAGGGAACACTGAAGCTTTCTTT | CASSQERTGNTEAFF
TRBJ2-7 | - | - | TRBV18 | TGTGCCAGCTCACCACGGGGGGACGGAAGCTCCTACGAGCAGTACTTC | CASSPRGDGSSYEQYF
TRBJ1-2 | - | - | TRBV19 | TGTGCCAGTAGTGACAGGAGCTATGGCTACACCTTC | CASSDRSYGYTF
TRBJ2-5 | TRBD2 | once | TRBV19 | TGTGCCAGTAGCCGGCGGGGGGGAGGCCCAATGGAGACCCAGTACTTC | CASSRRGGGPMETQYF
TRBJ2-7 | TRBD1 | - | TRBV6-5 | TGTGCCAGCAGTTTAACAGGGGTCGAGCAGTACTTC | CASSLTGVEQYF
TRBJ2-1 | - | - | TRBV7-2 | TGTGCCAGCAGCTTAAGTCTAGCGCTGTACAATGAGCAGTTCTTC | CASSLSLALYNEQFF
TRBJ2-2 | TRBD1 | - | TRBV3-1/TRBV3-2 | TGTGCCAGCAGCCAAGATAGACAGGGGGCTAACGGGGAGCTGTTTTTT | CASSQDRQGANGELFF
TRBJ2-3 | TRBD1 | - | TRBV6-5 | TGTGCCACCGGACAGGGGGAAGGTGCAGATACGCAGTATTTT | CATGQGEGADTQYF